This T cell receptor beta chain was recorded in a study of cytomegalovirus exposure and HLA in healthy donors. Study results and caveats: Clonal expansion, a later analysis showed, was greater in HLA-associated TCR beta chains than in equally common others.

Both 60 Vbeta primers and 13 Jbeta primers went into the PCR. TCRdb keeps only in-frame clones here, not all; method: immunoSEQ multiplex PCR. The table lists 110,000 to 150,000 clones, 78% of them singletons, with over 2% in the top ten. Of note for this clone: Its target is not known. At one boundary the junction diverges from the germline segment, which might be a read error.

This sequence was found in a young woman in good health and CMV-seropositive. Sequencing was done on a sample of PBMCs.

As DNA, the CDR3 is TGTGCCAGCTCACCACCGGGACAGGGGCGAAAGTACGAGCAGTGCTTC. Amino acids: CASSPPGQGRKYEQCF. The chain uses TRBV18 and TRBJ2-7, with 10 bases identical to TRBD1. The CDR3 runs to 16 residues. Per germline, CDR1 KGHSH and CDR2 LQKENI.